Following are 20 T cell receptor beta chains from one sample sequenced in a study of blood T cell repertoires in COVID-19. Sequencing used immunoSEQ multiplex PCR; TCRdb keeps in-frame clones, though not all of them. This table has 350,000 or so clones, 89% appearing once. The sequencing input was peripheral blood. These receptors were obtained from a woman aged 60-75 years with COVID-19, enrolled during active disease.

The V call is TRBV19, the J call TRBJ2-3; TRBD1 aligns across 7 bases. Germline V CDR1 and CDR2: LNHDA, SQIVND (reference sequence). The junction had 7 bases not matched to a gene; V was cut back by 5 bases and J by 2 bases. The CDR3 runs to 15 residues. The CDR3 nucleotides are TGTGCCAGTAGTGTCCGGGACAGCACCACAGATACGCAGTATTTT. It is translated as CASSVRDSTTDTQYF.

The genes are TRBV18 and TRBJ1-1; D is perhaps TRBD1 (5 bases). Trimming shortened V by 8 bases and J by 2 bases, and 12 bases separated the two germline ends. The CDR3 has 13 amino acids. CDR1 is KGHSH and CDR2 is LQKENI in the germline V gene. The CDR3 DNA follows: TGTGCCAGCCAGGGTACCCGAAACACTGAAGCTTTCTTT. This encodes CASQGTRNTEAFF.

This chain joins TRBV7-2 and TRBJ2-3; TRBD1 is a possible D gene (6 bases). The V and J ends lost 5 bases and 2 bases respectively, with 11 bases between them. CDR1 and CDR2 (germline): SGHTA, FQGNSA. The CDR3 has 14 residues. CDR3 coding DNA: TGTGCCAGCAGCCCTGGACAGATCACAGATACGCAGTATTTT. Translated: CASSPGQITDTQYF. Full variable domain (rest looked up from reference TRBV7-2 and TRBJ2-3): GAGVSQSPSNKVTEKGKDVELRCDPISGHTALYWYRQSLGQGLEFLIYFQGNSAPDKSGLPSDRFSAERTGGSVSTLTIQRTQQEDSAVYLCASSPGQITDTQYFGPGTRLTVL.

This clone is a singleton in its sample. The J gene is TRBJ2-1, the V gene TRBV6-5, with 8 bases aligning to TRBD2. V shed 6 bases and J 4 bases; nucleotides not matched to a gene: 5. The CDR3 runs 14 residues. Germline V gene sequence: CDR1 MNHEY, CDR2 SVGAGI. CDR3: CASRRAGGYNEQFF. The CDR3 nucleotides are TGTGCCAGCAGAAGGGCGGGGGGATACAATGAGCAGTTCTTC.

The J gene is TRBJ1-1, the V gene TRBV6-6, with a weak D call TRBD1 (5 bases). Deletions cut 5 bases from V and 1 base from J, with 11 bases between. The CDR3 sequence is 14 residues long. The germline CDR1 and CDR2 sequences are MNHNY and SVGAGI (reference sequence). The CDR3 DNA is TGTGCCAGCAGTCGCATCGGACAGAACACTGAAGCTTTCTTT. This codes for CASSRIGQNTEAFF.

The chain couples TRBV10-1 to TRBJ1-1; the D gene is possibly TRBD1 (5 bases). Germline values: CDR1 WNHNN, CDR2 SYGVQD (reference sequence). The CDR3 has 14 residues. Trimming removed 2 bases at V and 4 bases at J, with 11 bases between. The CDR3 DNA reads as TGCGCCAGCAGTGAGGAGCAGGGTCCCACTGAAGCTTTCTTT. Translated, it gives CASSEEQGPTEAFF.

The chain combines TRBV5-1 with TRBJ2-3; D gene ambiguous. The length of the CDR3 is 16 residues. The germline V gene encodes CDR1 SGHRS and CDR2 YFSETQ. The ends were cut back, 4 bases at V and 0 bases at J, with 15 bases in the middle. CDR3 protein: CASSRGHQRSTDTQYF. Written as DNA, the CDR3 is TGCGCCAGCAGCCGAGGTCATCAGCGAAGCACAGATACGCAGTATTTT. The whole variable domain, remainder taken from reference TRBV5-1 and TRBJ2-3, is KAGVTQTPRYLIKTRGQQVTLSCSPISGHRSVSWYQQTPGQGLQFLFEYFSETQRNKGNFPGRFSGRQFSNSRSEMNVSTLELGDSALYLCASSRGHQRSTDTQYFGPGTRLTVL.

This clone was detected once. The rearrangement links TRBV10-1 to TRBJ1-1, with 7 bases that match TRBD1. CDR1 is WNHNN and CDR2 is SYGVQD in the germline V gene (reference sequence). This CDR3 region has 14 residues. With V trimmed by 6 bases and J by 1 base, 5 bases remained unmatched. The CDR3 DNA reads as TGCGCCAGCAGCGAGACAGGGCCGAACACTGAAGCTTTCTTT. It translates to CASSETGPNTEAFF.

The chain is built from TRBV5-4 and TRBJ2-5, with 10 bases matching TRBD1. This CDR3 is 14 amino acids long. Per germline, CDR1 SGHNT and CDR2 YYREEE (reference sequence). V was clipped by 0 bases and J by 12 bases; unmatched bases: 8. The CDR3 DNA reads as TGTGCCAGCAGCTTGGGACAGGGGGCGTCAATTGAGTACTTC. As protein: CASSLGQGASIEYF.

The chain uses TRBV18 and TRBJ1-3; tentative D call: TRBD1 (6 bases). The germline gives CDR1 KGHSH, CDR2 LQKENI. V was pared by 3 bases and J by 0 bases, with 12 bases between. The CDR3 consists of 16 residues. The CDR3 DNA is TGTGCCAGCTCACCGAACAGGGTGCCCTCTGGAAACACCATATATTTT. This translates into CASSPNRVPSGNTIYF.

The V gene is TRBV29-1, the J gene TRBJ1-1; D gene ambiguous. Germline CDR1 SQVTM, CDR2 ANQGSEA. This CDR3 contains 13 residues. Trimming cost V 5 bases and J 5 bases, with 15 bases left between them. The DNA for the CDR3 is TGCAGCGTTACCCATTTAGATCAAACTGAAGCTTTCTTT. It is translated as CSVTHLDQTEAFF. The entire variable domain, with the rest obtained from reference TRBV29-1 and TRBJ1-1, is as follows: SAVISQKPSRDICQRGTSLTIQCQVDSQVTMMFWYRQQPGQSLTLIATANQGSEATYESGFVIDKFPISRPNLTFSTLTVSNMSPEDSSIYLCSVTHLDQTEAFFGQGTRLTVV.

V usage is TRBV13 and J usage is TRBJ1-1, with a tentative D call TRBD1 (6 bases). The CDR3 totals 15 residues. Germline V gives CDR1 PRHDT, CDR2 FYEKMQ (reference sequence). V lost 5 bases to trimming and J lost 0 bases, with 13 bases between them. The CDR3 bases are TGTGCCAGCAGCCCACGGACAGAGTTGAACACTGAAGCTTTCTTT. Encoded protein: CASSPRTELNTEAFF.

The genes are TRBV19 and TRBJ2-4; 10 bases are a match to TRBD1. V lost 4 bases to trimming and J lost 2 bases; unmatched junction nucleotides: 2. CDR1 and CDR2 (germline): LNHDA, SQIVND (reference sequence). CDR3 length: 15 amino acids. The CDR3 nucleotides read TGTGCCAGTAGTAGGACAGGGGGGTCCAAAAACATTCAGTACTTC. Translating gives CASSRTGGSKNIQYF.

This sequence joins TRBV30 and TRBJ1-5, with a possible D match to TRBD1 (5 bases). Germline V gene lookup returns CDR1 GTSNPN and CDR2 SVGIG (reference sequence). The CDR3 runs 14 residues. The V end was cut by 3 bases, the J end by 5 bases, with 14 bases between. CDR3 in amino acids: CAWRAQGPYQPQHF. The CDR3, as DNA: TGTGCCTGGAGAGCGCAGGGTCCATATCAGCCCCAGCATTTT.

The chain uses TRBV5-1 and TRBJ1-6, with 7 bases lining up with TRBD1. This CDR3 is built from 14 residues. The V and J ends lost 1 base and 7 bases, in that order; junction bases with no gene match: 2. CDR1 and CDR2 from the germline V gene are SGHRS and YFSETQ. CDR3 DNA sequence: TGCGCCAGCAGCTTGACGACAGGGAATTCACCCCTCCACTTT. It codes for CASSLTTGNSPLHF.

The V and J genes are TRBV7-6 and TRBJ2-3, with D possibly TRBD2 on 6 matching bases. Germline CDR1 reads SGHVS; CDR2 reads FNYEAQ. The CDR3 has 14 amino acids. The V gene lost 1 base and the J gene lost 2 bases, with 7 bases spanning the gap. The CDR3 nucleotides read TGTGCCAGCAGCTTAGGCGGGGACACAGATACGCAGTATTTT. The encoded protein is CASSLGGDTDTQYF. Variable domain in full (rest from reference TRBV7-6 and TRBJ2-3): GAGVSQSPRYKVTKRGQDVALRCDPISGHVSLYWYRQALGQGPEFLTYFNYEAQQDKSGLPNDRFSAERPEGSISTLTIQRTEQRDSAMYRCASSLGGDTDTQYFGPGTRLTVL.

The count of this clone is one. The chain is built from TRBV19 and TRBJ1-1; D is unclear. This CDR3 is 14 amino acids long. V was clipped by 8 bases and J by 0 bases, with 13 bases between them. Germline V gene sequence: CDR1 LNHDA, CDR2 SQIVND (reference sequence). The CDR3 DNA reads TGTGCCAGTCATCCAGGTTTCATGAACACTGAAGCTTTCTTT. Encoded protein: CASHPGFMNTEAFF. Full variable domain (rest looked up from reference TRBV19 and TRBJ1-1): DGGITQSPKYLFRKEGQNVTLSCEQNLNHDAMYWYRQDPGQGLRLIYYSQIVNDFQKGDIAEGYSVSREKKESFPLTVTSAQKNPTAFYLCASHPGFMNTEAFFGQGTRLTVV.

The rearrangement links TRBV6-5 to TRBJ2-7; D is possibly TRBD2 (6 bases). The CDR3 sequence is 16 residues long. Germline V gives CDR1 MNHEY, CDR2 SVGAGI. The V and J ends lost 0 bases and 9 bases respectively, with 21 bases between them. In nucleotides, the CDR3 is TGTGCCAGCAGTTACTCCGGCAGTTCCTTACGGAGGGGGCAGTACTTC. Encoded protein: CASSYSGSSLRRGQYF.

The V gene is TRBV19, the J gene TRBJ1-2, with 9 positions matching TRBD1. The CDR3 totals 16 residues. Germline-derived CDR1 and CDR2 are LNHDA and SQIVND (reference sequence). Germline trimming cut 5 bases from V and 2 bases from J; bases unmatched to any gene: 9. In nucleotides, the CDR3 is TGTGCCAGTAGTGTCCTACCGGGACAGGGCAACTATGGCTACACCTTC. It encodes CASSVLPGQGNYGYTF. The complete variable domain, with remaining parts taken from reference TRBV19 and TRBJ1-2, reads DGGITQSPKYLFRKEGQNVTLSCEQNLNHDAMYWYRQDPGQGLRLIYYSQIVNDFQKGDIAEGYSVSREKKESFPLTVTSAQKNPTAFYLCASSVLPGQGNYGYTFGSGTRLTVV.

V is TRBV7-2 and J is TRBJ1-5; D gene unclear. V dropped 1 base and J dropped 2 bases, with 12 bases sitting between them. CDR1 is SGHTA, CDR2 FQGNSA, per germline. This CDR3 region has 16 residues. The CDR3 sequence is CASSLGQEVGNQPQHF. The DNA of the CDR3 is TGTGCCAGCAGCTTAGGGCAGGAGGTAGGCAATCAGCCCCAGCATTTT. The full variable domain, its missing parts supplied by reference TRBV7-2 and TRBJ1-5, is GAGVSQSPSNKVTEKGKDVELRCDPISGHTALYWYRQSLGQGLEFLIYFQGNSAPDKSGLPSDRFSAERTGGSVSTLTIQRTQQEDSAVYLCASSLGQEVGNQPQHFGDGTRLSIL.